This is a list of T cell receptor beta chains from one sample in a study of beta chain features in type 1 diabetes. Profiled with immunoSEQ multiplex PCR; TCRdb holds only in-frame clones, not every one. The sample contains some 60,000 clones, around 63% of which appear only once. Sequencing input: Tregs from blood. These receptors were obtained from a woman under 30 in good health. CDR3s include the opening cysteine and the closing phenylalanine or tryptophan. A D gene is named only where the DNA matches it firmly. Some rows have no size entry. The others give once, few or many, or a class for an expanded clone.

abundance | j_gene | v_gene | d_gene | CDR3nt | CDR3aa
NA | TRBJ1-2 | TRBV20-1 | NA | TGCAGTGGACAGGAAGACTATGGCTACACCTTC | CSGQEDYGYTF
NA | TRBJ2-1 | TRBV5-1 | NA | TGCGCCAGCAGCATTCTTCGGTCCTCGGATGAGCAGTTCTTC | CASSILRSSDEQFF
NA | TRBJ1-5 | TRBV19 | NA | TGTGCCAGCAATACAGTTAGTAGCAATCAGCCCCAGCATTTT | CASNTVSSNQPQHF
NA | TRBJ2-5 | TRBV18 | NA | TGTGCCAGCTCACCCTCGGAGACCCAGTACTTC | CASSPSETQYF
NA | TRBJ1-6 | TRBV15 | NA | TGTGCCTCCCGGGCCGACCTGGGGGGATGGTCACCCCTCCACTTT | CASRADLGGWSPLHF
once | TRBJ2-1 | TRBV10-2 | TRBD2 | TGCGCCAGCAGTCTCCGGGGACTAGCGGGAAACAATGAGCAGTTCTTC | CASSLRGLAGNNEQFF
NA | TRBJ1-2 | TRBV27 | TRBD1 | TGTGCCAGCAGGAGAACAGGGGCGGGCTATGGCTACACCTTC | CASRRTGAGYGYTF
NA | TRBJ2-7 | TRBV6-1 | TRBD1 | TGTGCCAGCCTCAGACAGGGGATTGTGAGCGAGCAGTACTTC | CASLRQGIVSEQYF
NA | TRBJ1-1 | TRBV5-1 | TRBD1 | TGCGCCAGCAGCATACAGGGGGCAGACACTGAAGCTTTCTTT | CASSIQGADTEAFF
NA | TRBJ2-5 | TRBV7-2 | TRBD2 | TGTGCCAGCAGCCCCGGCTACTCTAGCGGGGGGGGAGAGACCCAGTACTTC | CASSPGYSSGGGETQYF
few | TRBJ2-6 | TRBV30 | NA | TGTGCCTGCCGTACGGGGGCAGGGGGACTCTCTGGGGCCAACGTCCTGACTTTC | CACRTGAGGLSGANVLTF
NA | TRBJ1-6 | TRBV19 | NA | TGTGCCAGTAGTATCAGGGGAAGGGATTCACCCCTCCACTTT | CASSIRGRDSPLHF